Below, 21 T cell receptor beta chains from the same sample are listed, as sequenced in a study of Ad26.COV2.S vaccination and SARS-CoV-2 variants. Measured with immunoSEQ multiplex PCR; TCRdb has only the in-frame clones, and not every one. The repertoire holds about 460,000 clones, 80% to 90% seen once, with 1.7% in the top ten. Regarding treatment: some 20 received Ad26.COV2.S at low or high dose, single or two shots; about 5 received placebo; per-sample allocation not given. Specimens were obtained on day 63 following the first vaccine or placebo injection. The sample in question was peripheral blood, obtained in a trial of Ad26.COV2.S vaccine versus placebo. The receptors shown here come from a person aged 18 to 59 who received the Ad26.COV2.S COVID-19 vaccine or a placebo.

The chain has TRBV7-8 and TRBJ1-4; unclear D gene. The CDR3 covers 15 residues. Germline CDR1 reads SGHVS; CDR2 reads FQNEAQ. Deletions cut 2 bases from V and 0 bases from J, with 7 bases between. The CDR3 is CASSLTDATNEKLFF. CDR3 DNA sequence: TGTGCCAGCAGCTTAACAGATGCAACTAATGAAAAACTGTTTTTT. The variable domain in full, completed from reference TRBV7-8 and TRBJ1-4, reads GAGVSQSPRYKVAKRGQDVALRCDPISGHVSLFWYQQALGQGPEFLTYFQNEAQLDKSGLPSDRFFAERPEGSVSTLKIQRTQQEDSAVYLCASSLTDATNEKLFFGSGTQLSVL.

The chain combines TRBV29-1 with TRBJ2-7, with D possibly matching TRBD2 (6 bases). Germline CDR1 SQVTM, CDR2 ANQGSEA. The V gene lost 6 bases and the J gene lost 3 bases, with 15 bases spanning the gap. CDR3 length: 13 residues. CDR3 nucleotide sequence: TGCAGCGTCGACGTGGGACTGCTCTACGAGCAGTACTTC. As protein: CSVDVGLLYEQYF.

The rearrangement links TRBV9 to TRBJ2-1; 9 nucleotides align to TRBD1. The CDR3 sequence is 15 residues long. V shed 4 bases, J shed 8 bases, and the junction held 10 bases outside the gene matches. Germline V CDR1 and CDR2: SGDLS, YYNGEE. CDR3: CASSITGGVMDEQFF. CDR3 DNA: TGTGCCAGCAGCATTACAGGGGGCGTGATGGATGAGCAGTTCTTC. The whole variable domain, remainder taken from reference TRBV9 and TRBJ2-1, is DSGVTQTPKHLITATGQRVTLRCSPRSGDLSVYWYQQSLDQGLQFLIQYYNGEERAKGNILERFSAQQFPDLHSELNLSSLELGDSALYFCASSITGGVMDEQFFGPGTRLTVL.

This clone was detected only a few times. This chain uses TRBV7-3 with TRBJ2-1, with 9 bases identical to TRBD2. V shed 5 bases and J 5 bases; nucleotides not matched to a gene: 10. This CDR3 is built from 16 residues. Germline V gives CDR1 SGHTA, CDR2 FQGTGA. The CDR3 DNA follows: TGTGCCAGCAGCCCCCGGGCGGGAGGGCCCGACAATGAGCAGTTCTTC. As protein: CASSPRAGGPDNEQFF.

CDR3 amino acids: CASSLSTGIDTQYF. The CDR3 DNA sequence: TGTGCCAGCAGTTTATCAACTGGTATAGATACGCAGTATTTT. The chain joins TRBV27 to TRBJ2-3; D is undetermined. There are 14 residues in the CDR3. CDR1 is MNHEY and CDR2 is SMNVEV in the germline V gene (reference sequence). The germline V and J ends were trimmed by 0 bases and 5 bases, with 9 bases remaining between them.

V and J are TRBV5-8 and TRBJ1-6; D remains ambiguous. The CDR3 is 14 amino acids. The germline V and J ends were trimmed by 0 bases and 4 bases, with 5 bases remaining between them. The germline V gene encodes CDR1 SGHTS and CDR2 YDEGEE. The CDR3 spells CASSLAGYNSPLHF. CDR3 in DNA: TGTGCCAGCAGCTTGGCTGGGTATAATTCACCCCTCCACTTT.

This sequence joins TRBV7-3 and TRBJ2-1; 11 bases align to TRBD2. V lost 1 base and J lost 7; bases outside the gene matches: 18. From germline, CDR1 is SGHTA and CDR2 FQGTGA. The CDR3 has 20 amino acids. The CDR3: CASSLKPRLAGPSLRNEQFF. In DNA form, the CDR3 reads TGTGCCAGCAGCTTAAAACCCAGACTAGCGGGGCCGTCGCTAAGGAATGAGCAGTTCTTC. Supplemented by reference TRBV7-3 and TRBJ2-1, the full variable domain reads GAGVSQTPSNKVTEKGKYVELRCDPISGHTALYWYRQSLGQGPEFLIYFQGTGAADDSGLPNDRFFAVRPEGSVSTLKIQRTERGDSAVYLCASSLKPRLAGPSLRNEQFFGPGTRLTVL.

The rearrangement links TRBV7-2 to TRBJ2-7, with TRBD1 as a possible D gene (6 bases). Germline V CDR1 and CDR2: SGHTA, FQGNSA. This CDR3 region has 16 residues. Trimming shortened V by 5 bases and J by 0 bases, and 17 bases separated the two germline ends. CDR3 residues: CASSPQLTGLSYEQYF. The DNA for the CDR3 is TGTGCCAGCAGCCCACAATTGACAGGTCTCTCCTACGAGCAGTACTTC.

The chain joins TRBV7-9 to TRBJ1-1; D unresolved. V shed 2 bases and J shed 4 bases, with 8 bases lying between them. CDR1 is SEHNR and CDR2 is FQNEAQ in the germline V gene (reference sequence). This CDR3 has 13 amino acids. CDR3 coding DNA: TGTGCCAGCAGCTTACCCCTGGGCACTGAAGCTTTCTTT. It is translated as CASSLPLGTEAFF.

This clone was picked up a small number of times. The chain uses TRBV7-2 and TRBJ1-6, with a tentative D call TRBD1 (6 bases). The germline CDR1 and CDR2 sequences are SGHTA and FQGNSA. V was clipped by 10 bases and J by 6 bases, with 16 bases between them. This CDR3 spans 14 amino acids. DNA for the CDR3: TGTGCCACCCGGGGGCAGGGGTTTAATTCACCCCTCCACTTT. Translation gives CATRGQGFNSPLHF. Full variable domain (rest looked up from reference TRBV7-2 and TRBJ1-6): GAGVSQSPSNKVTEKGKDVELRCDPISGHTALYWYRQSLGQGLEFLIYFQGNSAPDKSGLPSDRFSAERTGGSVSTLTIQRTQQEDSAVYLCATRGQGFNSPLHFGNGTRLTVT.

The rearrangement uses TRBV6-5 and TRBJ2-7, with a weak D call TRBD1 (6 bases). V was shortened by 5 bases and J by 3 bases, with 8 bases between the two germline ends. The CDR3 is 12 amino acids. Germline V CDR1 and CDR2: MNHEY, SVGAGI. The CDR3 spells CASSTGYYEQYF. The CDR3 nucleotides are TGTGCCAGCAGTACAGGGTACTACGAGCAGTACTTC.

The J gene is TRBJ2-2, the V gene TRBV5-4; the D is unclear. The CDR3 runs to 12 residues. Germline V gene data show CDR1 as SGHNT and CDR2 as YYREEE (reference sequence). The V end lost 2 bases, the J end lost 3 bases, and 2 bases lay between the germline ends. This CDR3 reads CASSFHTGELFF. CDR3 DNA sequence: TGTGCCAGCAGCTTCCACACCGGGGAGCTGTTTTTT.

The rearrangement links TRBV28 to TRBJ2-1; D perhaps matches TRBD1 (5 bases). This CDR3 region has 13 residues. CDR1 MDHEN and CDR2 SYDVKM come from the germline V gene. Trimming pared 8 bases from V and 5 bases from J, leaving 13 bases between. In DNA, the CDR3 is TGTGCCAGCGTTTTCTCAGGGAACAATGAGCAGTTCTTC. Its translation is CASVFSGNNEQFF.

The gene calls are TRBV29-1 and TRBJ2-3; 11 bases are shared with TRBD2. Trimming took 4 bases from V and 3 from J; bases not matched to a gene: 3. The V gene's germline CDR1 is SQVTM and CDR2 ANQGSEA. The CDR3 has 14 residues. CDR3 nucleotides: TGCAGCGTTGTTAGGACTAGCGGGACAGATACGCAGTATTTT. Its protein product is CSVVRTSGTDTQYF.

This chain uses TRBV11-3 with TRBJ2-3; 9 bases map to TRBD2. The V and J ends lost 5 bases and 6 bases, in that order; junction bases with no gene match: 12. The CDR3 sequence is 16 residues long. Germline assignment: CDR1 SGHNT and CDR2 YENEEA. CDR3 in amino acids: CASSPRSAGGPDTQYF. The CDR3 region has the DNA TGTGCCAGCAGCCCGCGTTCGGCGGGGGGGCCGGATACGCAGTATTTT.

The V call is TRBV7-8, the J call TRBJ2-1; 10 bases align to TRBD1. The CDR3 has 14 amino acids. The germline V gene encodes CDR1 SGHVS and CDR2 FQNEAQ. J gave up 5 bases and V 5 bases, and 3 bases lay outside the gene matches. CDR3 in amino acids: CASSPGTGDNEQFF. CDR3 bases: TGTGCCAGCAGCCCCGGGACAGGGGACAATGAGCAGTTCTTC.

The rearrangement uses TRBV10-3 and TRBJ2-2; the match to TRBD1 covers 8 bases. The CDR3 has 16 residues. CDR1 and CDR2 (germline): ENHRY, SYGVKD. The ends lost 3 bases at V and 5 bases at J; junction bases unmatched: 8. The CDR3 sequence: CAISDTGGIETGELFF. Here the CDR3 DNA reads TGTGCCATCAGTGATACAGGGGGTATAGAAACCGGGGAGCTGTTTTTT.

The chain joins TRBV5-1 to TRBJ1-4; D is unresolved. The CDR3 spans 13 residues. Germline V lookup: CDR1 SGHRS, CDR2 YFSETQ. Trimming cost V 6 bases and J 5 bases, with 11 bases left between them. CDR3 nucleotide sequence: TGCGCCAGCAAAGATCGTCAGAATGAAAAACTGTTTTTT. Translation gives CASKDRQNEKLFF. Supplemented by reference TRBV5-1 and TRBJ1-4, the full variable domain reads KAGVTQTPRYLIKTRGQQVTLSCSPISGHRSVSWYQQTPGQGLQFLFEYFSETQRNKGNFPGRFSGRQFSNSRSEMNVSTLELGDSALYLCASKDRQNEKLFFGSGTQLSVL.

This chain uses TRBV28 with TRBJ2-7; D is possibly TRBD1 or TRBD2 (5 bases each). In germline, CDR1 is MDHEN, CDR2 SYDVKM. Deletions cut 5 bases from V and 5 bases from J, with 7 bases between. The CDR3 extends over 11 amino acids. In DNA form, the CDR3 reads TGTGCCAGCAGTGGGACGGACGAGCAGTACTTC. Translating gives CASSGTDEQYF.

This clone came up a few times. The chain has TRBV4-1 and TRBJ2-7; TRBD1 matches at 8 bases. The germline V gene has CDR1 MGHRA and CDR2 YSYEKL. The V segment lost 2 bases and the J segment 5 bases; nucleotides outside the gene matches: 8. The CDR3 totals 15 residues. CDR3 amino acids: CASSQFTDRDHEQYF. The CDR3 DNA is TGCGCCAGCAGCCAATTCACGGACAGGGACCACGAGCAGTACTTC.

The V and J genes are TRBV5-1 and TRBJ2-7; no definite D call. From germline, CDR1 is SGHRS and CDR2 YFSETQ. With 3 bases removed from V and 3 bases from J, the gap between germline ends came to 16 bases. The CDR3 runs to 15 residues. Written as DNA, the CDR3 is TGCGCCAGCAGCTCCGGAGACCCGGACCACTACGAGCAGTACTTC. This codes for CASSSGDPDHYEQYF.